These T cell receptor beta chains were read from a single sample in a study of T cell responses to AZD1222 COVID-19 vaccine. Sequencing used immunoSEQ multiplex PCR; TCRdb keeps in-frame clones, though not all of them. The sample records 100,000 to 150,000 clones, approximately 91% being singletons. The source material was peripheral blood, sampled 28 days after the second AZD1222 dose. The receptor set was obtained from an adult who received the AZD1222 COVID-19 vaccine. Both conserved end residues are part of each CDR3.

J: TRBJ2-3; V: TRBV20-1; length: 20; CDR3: CSASIKVGAGGLIRTDTQYF
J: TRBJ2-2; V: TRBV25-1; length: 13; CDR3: CASCTGESGELFF
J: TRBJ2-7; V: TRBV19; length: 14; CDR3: CASSKKGLPYEQYF
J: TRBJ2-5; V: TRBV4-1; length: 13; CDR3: CASSPRGSETQYF
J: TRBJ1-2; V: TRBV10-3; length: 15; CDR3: CAISEFGQGDGGYTF
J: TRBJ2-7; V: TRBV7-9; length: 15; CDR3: CASSRMGGSLYEQYF
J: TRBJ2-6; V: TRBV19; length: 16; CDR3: CASSMNPHSGANVLTF
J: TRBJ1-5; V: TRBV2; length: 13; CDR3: CASSAGVRQPQHF
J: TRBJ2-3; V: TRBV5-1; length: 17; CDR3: CASSLASGSGTPDTQYF
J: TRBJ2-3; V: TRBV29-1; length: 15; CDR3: CSDRPSASSTDTQYF
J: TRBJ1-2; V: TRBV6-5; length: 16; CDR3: CASSYHLTGLLYGYTF
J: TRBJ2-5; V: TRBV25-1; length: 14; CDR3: CASSGLAGPETQYF
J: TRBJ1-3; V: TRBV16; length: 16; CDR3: CASSPLGGETGNTIYF
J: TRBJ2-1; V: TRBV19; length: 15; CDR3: CASSYRPPDYNEQFF
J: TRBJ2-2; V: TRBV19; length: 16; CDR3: CASSIGLAGGGGELFF
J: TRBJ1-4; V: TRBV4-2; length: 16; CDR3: CASSQALRGTNEKLFF
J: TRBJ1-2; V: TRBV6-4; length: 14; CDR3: CASRDQAGGAGYTF
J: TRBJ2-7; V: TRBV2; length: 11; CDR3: CASSGPYEQYF
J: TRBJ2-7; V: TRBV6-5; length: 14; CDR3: CASSYWGPSYEQYF
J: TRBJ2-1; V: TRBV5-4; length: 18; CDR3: CASSLRSGAGGTDNEQFF
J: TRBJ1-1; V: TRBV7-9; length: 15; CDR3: CASSSPTGSNTEAFF
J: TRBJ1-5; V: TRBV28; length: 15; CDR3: CASSARGSVGWPQHF
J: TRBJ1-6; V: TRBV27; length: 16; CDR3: CASSFSFRGAGSPLHF
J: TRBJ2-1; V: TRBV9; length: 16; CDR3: CASSVGNPRSYNEQFF
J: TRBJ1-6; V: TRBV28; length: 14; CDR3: CASSSDGLNSPLHF
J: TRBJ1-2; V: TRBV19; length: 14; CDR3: CASSIDQGDYGYTF
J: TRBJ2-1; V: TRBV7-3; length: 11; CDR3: CASRYYNEQFF
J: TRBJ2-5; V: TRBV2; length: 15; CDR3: CASSARLAEQETQYF
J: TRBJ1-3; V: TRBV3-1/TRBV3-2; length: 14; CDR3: CASSPDSPGNTIYF
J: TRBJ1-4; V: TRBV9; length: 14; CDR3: CASSVAGGNEKLFF
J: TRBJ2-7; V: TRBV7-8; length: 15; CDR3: CASSPTLAQTYEQYF
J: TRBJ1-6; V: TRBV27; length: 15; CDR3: CATSQAGTGPSPLHF
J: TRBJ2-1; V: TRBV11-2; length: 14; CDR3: CASSLDFKYNEQFF
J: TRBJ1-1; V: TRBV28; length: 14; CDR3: CASRLPGQHTEAFF
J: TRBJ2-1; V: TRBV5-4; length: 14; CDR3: CASSFRTGGNEQFF
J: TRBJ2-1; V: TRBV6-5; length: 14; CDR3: CASSYSMTNNEQFF
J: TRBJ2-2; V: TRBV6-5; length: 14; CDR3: CASSAQRGWGELFF
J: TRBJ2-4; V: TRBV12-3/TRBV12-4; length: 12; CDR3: CASSQDSRLQYF
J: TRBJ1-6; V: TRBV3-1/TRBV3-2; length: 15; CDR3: CASSPFEGYNSPLHF
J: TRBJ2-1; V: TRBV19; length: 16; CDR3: CASSISSGRGYNEQFF
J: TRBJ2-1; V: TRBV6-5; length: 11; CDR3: CASSNYNEQFF
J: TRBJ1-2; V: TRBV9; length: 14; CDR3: CASGSGVGYYGYTF
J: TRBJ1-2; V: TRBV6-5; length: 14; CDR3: CASSSTGSNYGYTF
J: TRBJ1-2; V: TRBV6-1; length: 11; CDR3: CASSDGGGYTF
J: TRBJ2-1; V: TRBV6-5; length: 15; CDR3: CASSYAYGREYEQFF
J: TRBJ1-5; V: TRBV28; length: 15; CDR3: CASSFDTGTYQPQHF
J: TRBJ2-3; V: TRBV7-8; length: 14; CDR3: CASSLEMGRDTQYF
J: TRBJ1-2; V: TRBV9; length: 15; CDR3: CASSVDAGIYYGYTF
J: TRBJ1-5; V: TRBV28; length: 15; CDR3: CASTEFQQGNQPQHF
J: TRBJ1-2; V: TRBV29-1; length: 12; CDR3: CSVGDGYYGYTF
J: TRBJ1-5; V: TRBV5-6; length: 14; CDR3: CASSFYGKNQPQHF
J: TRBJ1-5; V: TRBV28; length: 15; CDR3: CASSLIGGGNQPQHF
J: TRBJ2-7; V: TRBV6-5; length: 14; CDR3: CASSPWTGQYEQYF
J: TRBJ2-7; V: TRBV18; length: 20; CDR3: CASSPPLPGLAGLGLYEQYF
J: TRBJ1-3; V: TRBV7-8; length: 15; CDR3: CASSNRFPSGNTIYF
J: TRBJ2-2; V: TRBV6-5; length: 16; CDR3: CASSYSPGGDTGELFF
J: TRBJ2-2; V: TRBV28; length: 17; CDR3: CASSSPGTGDLAGELFF
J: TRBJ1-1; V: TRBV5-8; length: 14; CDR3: CASSLGDQRIEAFF